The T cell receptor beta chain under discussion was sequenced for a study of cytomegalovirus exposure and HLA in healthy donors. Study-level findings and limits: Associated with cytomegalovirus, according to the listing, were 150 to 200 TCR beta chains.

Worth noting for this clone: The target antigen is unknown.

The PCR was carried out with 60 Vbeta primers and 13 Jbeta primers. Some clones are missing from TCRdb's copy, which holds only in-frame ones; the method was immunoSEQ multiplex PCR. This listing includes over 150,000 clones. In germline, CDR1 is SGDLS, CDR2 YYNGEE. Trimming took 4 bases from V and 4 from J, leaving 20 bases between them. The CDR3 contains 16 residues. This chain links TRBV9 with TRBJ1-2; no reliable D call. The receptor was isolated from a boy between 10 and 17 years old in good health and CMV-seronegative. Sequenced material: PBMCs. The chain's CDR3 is CASSPKAVASIYGYTF. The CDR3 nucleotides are TGTGCCAGCAGCCCAAAGGCGGTAGCGAGCATCTATGGCTACACCTTC.